This T cell receptor beta chain was captured by sequencing in a study of shared clonotypes between healthy human individuals. The assay was immunoSEQ multiplex PCR, and TCRdb's table has in-frame clones only and misses some. Among approximately 810,000 clones, roughly 92% were seen once, and the ten largest hold 24%. As defined, naive CD8 cells were CD45RO-negative and positively selected for CCR7, with terminally differentiated effector memory CD45RA+ cells excluded. From germline, CDR1 is SNHLY and CDR2 FYNNEI. Unmatched junction bases numbered 11, after V lost 6 bases and J lost 5 bases. The CDR3 is 15 amino acids.

The specimen sequenced was naive CD8+ T cells sorted from blood. J is TRBJ2-7 and V is TRBV2; the match to TRBD1 covers 9 bases. The TCR was taken from a man in his thirties or forties in good health. The CDR3 reads CASSLTGGARNEQYF. The DNA of the CDR3 is TGTGCCAGCAGCCTTACAGGGGGCGCGCGAAACGAGCAGTACTTC. Variable domain in full (rest from reference TRBV2 and TRBJ2-7): EPEVTQTPSHQVTQMGQEVILRCVPISNHLYFYWYRQILGQKVEFLVSFYNNEISEKSEIFDDQFSVERPDGSNFTLKIRSTKLEDSAMYFCASSLTGGARNEQYFGPGTRLTVT.